This T cell receptor (beta chain) was sequenced during a study of T-cell reconstitution after alpha-beta-depleted transplantation in children. This clonotype was seen at least ten times. From germline, CDR1 is LNHDA and CDR2 SQIVND (reference sequence). The length of the CDR3 is 15 residues. The V gene end was trimmed by 4 bases and the J gene end by 9 bases; junction bases not matched to a gene: 11. TCRbeta library preparation incorporated unique molecular identifiers. TCRdb reprocessed the PCR reads via MiXCR and lists one record per CDR3 protein. The sample has around 230,000 distinct CDR3 sequences, about a sixth seen once.

The sample in question was PBMCs, mostly from graft donor cells, obtained 360 days after TCRalphabeta/CD19-depleted stem cell transplant. J is TRBJ2-1 and V is TRBV19; 8 positions agree with TRBD2. This receptor was identified in a male patient aged 2 to 10 who had a stem cell transplant for acute lymphoblastic leukemia, so the T cells may come from the graft donor. The CDR3 DNA sequence: TGTGCCAGTAGTAGGGGACTAGGGCGGGGCCCTGAGCAGTTCTTC. This codes for CASSRGLGRGPEQFF.